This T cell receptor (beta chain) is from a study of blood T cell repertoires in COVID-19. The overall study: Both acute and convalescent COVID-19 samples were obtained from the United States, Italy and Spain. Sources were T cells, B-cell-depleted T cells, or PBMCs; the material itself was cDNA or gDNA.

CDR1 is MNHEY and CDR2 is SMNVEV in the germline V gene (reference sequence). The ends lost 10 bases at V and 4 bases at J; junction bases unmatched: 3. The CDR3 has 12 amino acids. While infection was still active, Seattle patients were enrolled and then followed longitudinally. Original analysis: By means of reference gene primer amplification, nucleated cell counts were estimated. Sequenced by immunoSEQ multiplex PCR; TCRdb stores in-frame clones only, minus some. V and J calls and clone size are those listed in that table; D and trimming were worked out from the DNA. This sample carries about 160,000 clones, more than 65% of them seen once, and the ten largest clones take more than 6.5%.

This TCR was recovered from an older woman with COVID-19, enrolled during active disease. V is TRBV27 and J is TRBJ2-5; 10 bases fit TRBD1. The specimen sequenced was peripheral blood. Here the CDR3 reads CATDRGRETQYF. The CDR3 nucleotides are TGTGCCACCGACAGGGGGCGAGAGACCCAGTACTTC.